The 8 T cell receptor beta chains given below trace back to one sample, sequenced in a study of cytomegalovirus exposure and HLA in healthy donors. Primers for the PCR totalled 60 Vbeta and 13 Jbeta. Assay used: immunoSEQ multiplex PCR; TCRdb lists only in-frame clones, some missing. The sample lists more than 140,000 clones, roughly 79% occurring once. Input material: PBMCs. The source of these receptors is a middle-aged woman in good health and CMV-seronegative.

The chain is built from TRBV7-2 and TRBJ2-5, with D uncertain. The CDR3 totals 13 residues. Per germline, CDR1 SGHTA and CDR2 FQGNSA. The V gene lost 1 base and the J gene lost 7 bases, with 10 bases spanning the gap. The CDR3 reads CASSLGPSGTQYF. The CDR3 bases are TGTGCCAGCAGCTTAGGGCCTAGTGGGACCCAGTACTTC.

The chain joins TRBV2 to TRBJ1-2; perhaps TRBD1 as D (6 bases). Trimming shortened V by 1 base and J by 8 bases, and 11 bases separated the two germline ends. The CDR3 has 13 residues. Germline assignment: CDR1 SNHLY and CDR2 FYNNEI. CDR3 protein: CASSEDRVRGYTF. The CDR3 nucleotides read TGTGCCAGCAGTGAAGACAGGGTGCGGGGCTACACCTTC.

The chain combines TRBV15 with TRBJ2-3; 10 positions match TRBD2. CDR1 is LNHNV, CDR2 YYDKDF, per germline (reference sequence). The V segment lost 2 bases and the J segment 1 base; nucleotides outside the gene matches: 6. CDR3 size: 17 residues. The CDR3 loop is CATSRLAGEGGTDTQYF. DNA of the CDR3: TGTGCCACCAGCAGACTAGCGGGAGAGGGAGGCACAGATACGCAGTATTTT.

This clone was seen a few times. This CDR3 is CAISEGAGGYTF. The CDR3 DNA reads as TGTGCCATCAGTGAAGGGGCTGGTGGCTACACCTTC. V usage is TRBV10-3 and J usage is TRBJ1-2; weak D call: TRBD1 (5 bases). Trimming took off 3 bases at V and 7 bases at J, with 9 bases between the two ends. The CDR3 has 12 residues. Germline-derived CDR1 and CDR2 are ENHRY and SYGVKD.

A single count supports this clone. This rearrangement joins TRBV4-3 to TRBJ1-1, with D perhaps TRBD1 (5 bases). This CDR3 has 13 amino acids. Between the trimmed V and J ends, which lost 4 bases and 4 bases, there was a span of 10 bases. Germline V gene lookup returns CDR1 LGHNA and CDR2 YSLEER. CDR3 sequence reads: CASSLRVSTEAFF. The CDR3 nucleotides read TGCGCCAGCAGCCTCAGGGTGAGCACTGAAGCTTTCTTT.

This clone came up a few times. J is TRBJ2-5 and V is TRBV7-9; 7 positions agree with TRBD1. This CDR3 is 15 amino acids long. The germline CDR1 and CDR2 sequences are SEHNR and FQNEAQ (reference sequence). The V segment lost 2 bases and the J segment 1 base; nucleotides outside the gene matches: 4. The CDR3: CASSLQGQPQETQYF. As DNA, the CDR3 is TGTGCCAGCAGCTTACAGGGACAGCCCCAAGAGACCCAGTACTTC.

The chain couples TRBV6-1 to TRBJ1-4; 10 nucleotides match TRBD1. CDR3 size: 15 residues. The trim removed 6 bases at V and 2 bases at J, leaving 3 bases unmatched. Germline V gene sequence: CDR1 MNHNS, CDR2 SASEGT. CDR3 bases: TGTGCCAGCAGGCGACAGGGGGCGACTAATGAAAAACTGTTTTTT. Translation gives CASRRQGATNEKLFF.

Only a few counts were recorded for this clone. The gene calls are TRBV5-1 and TRBJ2-1; TRBD2 matches at 7 bases. V shed 4 bases and J 4 bases; nucleotides not matched to a gene: 8. The germline gives CDR1 SGHRS, CDR2 YFSETQ. The CDR3 has 15 amino acids. CDR3 DNA sequence: TGCGCCAGCAGCCCGAATGGGGGAGGGTACAATGAGCAGTTCTTC. It specifies CASSPNGGGYNEQFF. The full variable domain, in which reference TRBV5-1 and TRBJ2-1 provide the parts outside the CDR3, is KAGVTQTPRYLIKTRGQQVTLSCSPISGHRSVSWYQQTPGQGLQFLFEYFSETQRNKGNFPGRFSGRQFSNSRSEMNVSTLELGDSALYLCASSPNGGGYNEQFFGPGTRLTVL.